The 25 T cell receptor beta chains below were found in one sample sequenced in a study of blood T cell repertoires in COVID-19. Sequenced by immunoSEQ multiplex PCR; TCRdb stores in-frame clones only, minus some. The sample shows 95,000 to 100,000 clones, more than 70% of them seen only once. The sample consisted of peripheral blood. Receptors originate from a woman aged 25 to 39 with acute or convalescent COVID-19.

The rearrangement uses TRBV13 and TRBJ1-3; no firm D call. Trimming shortened V by 5 bases and J by 0 bases, and 8 bases separated the two germline ends. Per the germline V gene, CDR1 is PRHDT and CDR2 is FYEKMQ (reference sequence). The CDR3 is 14 amino acids. In DNA form, the CDR3 reads TGTGCCAGCAGCCTGACATCCTCTGGAAACACCATATATTTT. Translated: CASSLTSSGNTIYF.

The gene calls are TRBV5-1 and TRBJ1-4; maybe TRBD1 (6 bases). CDR1 is SGHRS and CDR2 is YFSETQ in the germline V gene. The V and J ends lost 5 bases and 7 bases respectively, with 12 bases between them. The CDR3 extends over 13 amino acids. This chain's CDR3 is CASSSGDGEKLFF. The CDR3 DNA follows: TGCGCCAGCAGTTCAGGGGACGGTGAAAAACTGTTTTTT.

The chain recombines TRBV19 with TRBJ1-4; perhaps TRBD1 as D (6 bases). From germline, CDR1 is LNHDA and CDR2 SQIVND (reference sequence). This CDR3 region has 13 residues. Deletions cut 1 base from V and 8 bases from J, with 8 bases between. CDR3 nucleotide sequence: TGTGCCAGTAGTATAGTCCAGGGGGAAAAACTGTTTTTT. Translation: CASSIVQGEKLFF.

This clone was recorded once. This sequence joins TRBV6-2 or TRBV6-3 and TRBJ2-1; D not resolved. CDR1 and CDR2 from the germline V gene are MNHEY and SVGEGT. V dropped 5 bases and J dropped 0 bases, with 11 bases sitting between them. CDR3 length: 15 residues. Here the CDR3 DNA reads TGTGCCAGCAGTAGCGACTCCCCCTCCTACAATGAGCAGTTCTTC. Amino acids: CASSSDSPSYNEQFF.

The V call is TRBV6-6, the J call TRBJ2-1; TRBD2 matches 14 bases. Per the germline V gene, CDR1 is MNHNY and CDR2 is SVGAGI (reference sequence). J was trimmed by 9 bases and V by 6 bases; bases with no gene match: 10. This CDR3 comprises 16 residues. CDR3 nucleotide sequence: TGTGCCAGCAGACAGGGACTAGCGGGGGCTCTGAGTGAGCAGTTCTTC. Translation: CASRQGLAGALSEQFF.

The CDR3 is CASIRQGGNTIYF. The CDR3, as DNA: TGTGCCAGCATCCGACAGGGGGGAAACACCATATATTTT. The chain joins TRBV2 to TRBJ1-3, with TRBD1 identical over 8 bases. With 7 bases clipped from V and 4 bases from J, the junction kept 3 bases outside the gene matches. The CDR3 consists of 13 residues. Looked up from germline, CDR1 is SNHLY and CDR2 is FYNNEI.

This rearrangement joins TRBV12-3 or TRBV12-4 to TRBJ1-5; the D gene is possibly TRBD1 (6 bases). Deletions cut 3 bases from V and 14 bases from J, with 11 bases between. This CDR3 comprises 11 residues. The CDR3 DNA follows: TGTGCCAGCAGTTTCCAGGGGCCGAAGCATTTT. Protein sequence: CASSFQGPKHF.

The chain recombines TRBV27 with TRBJ1-6, with 7 nucleotides matching TRBD1. The trim removed 6 bases at V and 5 bases at J, leaving 10 bases unmatched. The germline gives CDR1 MNHEY, CDR2 SMNVEV (reference sequence). The CDR3 has 16 amino acids. The CDR3 spells CASSESGTVHNSPLHF. CDR3 nucleotides: TGTGCCAGCAGCGAATCCGGGACAGTTCATAATTCACCCCTCCACTTT.

The chain has TRBV5-1 and TRBJ1-5; possibly TRBD1 for D (6 bases). Germline loops: CDR1 SGHRS, CDR2 YFSETQ. The ends were cut back, 7 bases at V and 4 bases at J, with 24 bases in the middle. The CDR3 covers 17 residues. CDR3 nucleotides: TGCGCCAGCCTTTTTTCCTGGGCGACAGGTAATAATCAGCCCCAGCATTTT. Translated: CASLFSWATGNNQPQHF.

The chain joins TRBV6-2 or TRBV6-3 to TRBJ1-5; TRBD1 aligns across 7 bases. Trimming at V came to 6 bases and at J to 2 bases, leaving 4 bases not matched to a gene. The CDR3 extends over 14 amino acids. Looked up from germline, CDR1 is MNHEY and CDR2 is SVGEGT. CDR3: CASSRGTGNQPQHF. The DNA of the CDR3 is TGTGCCAGCAGCAGGGGGACAGGCAATCAGCCCCAGCATTTT.

This chain's CDR3 is CASSASGGVHTEAFF. The CDR3 DNA follows: TGTGCCAGCAGTGCCTCAGGGGGCGTTCATACTGAAGCTTTCTTT. This chain joins TRBV28 and TRBJ1-1; TRBD1 matches 8 bases. CDR1 is MDHEN and CDR2 is SYDVKM in the germline V gene. The CDR3 extends over 15 amino acids. The V gene end was trimmed by 5 bases and the J gene end by 5 bases; junction bases not matched to a gene: 10.

The genes are TRBV2 and TRBJ1-1, with a possible D match to TRBD1 (5 bases). The germline V and J ends were trimmed by 4 bases and 11 bases, with 11 bases remaining between them. This CDR3 region has 11 residues. Germline CDR1 and CDR2: SNHLY and FYNNEI. This CDR3 is CASSGNGGAFF. In DNA form, the CDR3 reads TGTGCCAGCAGTGGTAATGGGGGGGCTTTCTTT.

Notes on this clone: In the same sample, other DNA sequences code for this CDR3. This chain connects TRBV5-1 to TRBJ1-2; D might be TRBD1 (5 bases). The CDR3 is made up of 12 amino acids. Per germline, CDR1 SGHRS and CDR2 YFSETQ. V was shortened by 0 bases and J by 5 bases, with 5 bases between the two germline ends. The CDR3 sequence is CASSLAGYGYTF. Written as DNA, the CDR3 is TGCGCCAGCAGCTTGGCAGGGTATGGCTACACCTTC.

The J gene is TRBJ1-4, the V gene TRBV7-8, with 10 bases identical to TRBD1. J lost 8 bases, V lost 5 bases, and 5 bases had no gene match. Germline V gene data show CDR1 as SGHVS and CDR2 as FQNEAQ. The CDR3 spans 14 residues. As DNA, the CDR3 is TGTGCCAGCAGCCGGGACAGGGGATCAGAAAAACTGTTTTTT. Translated, it gives CASSRDRGSEKLFF.

This chain links TRBV10-3 with TRBJ2-7; D is perhaps TRBD1 (6 bases). The CDR3 loop spans 14 amino acids. The ends were cut back, 6 bases at V and 0 bases at J, with 12 bases in the middle. CDR1 is ENHRY and CDR2 is SYGVKD in the germline V gene. CDR3 in amino acids: CAISRTALSYEQYF. As DNA, the CDR3 is TGTGCCATCAGCCGGACAGCACTCTCCTACGAGCAGTACTTC.

V and J are TRBV9 and TRBJ1-2, with no clear D. With 0 bases removed from V and 1 base from J, the gap between germline ends came to 10 bases. Germline CDR1 is SGDLS and CDR2 is YYNGEE. This CDR3 spans 15 amino acids. CDR3: CASSVGRTINYGYTF. For the CDR3, the DNA is TGTGCCAGCAGCGTAGGTAGGACTATTAACTATGGCTACACCTTC. Full variable domain (rest looked up from reference TRBV9 and TRBJ1-2): DSGVTQTPKHLITATGQRVTLRCSPRSGDLSVYWYQQSLDQGLQFLIQYYNGEERAKGNILERFSAQQFPDLHSELNLSSLELGDSALYFCASSVGRTINYGYTFGSGTRLTVV.

The V call is TRBV3-1 (or the pseudogene TRBV3-2), the J call TRBJ1-2, with a possible D match to TRBD1 (6 bases). The CDR3 totals 14 residues. V lost 5 bases and J lost 4, with 14 bases in between. Germline CDR1 reads LGHDT; CDR2 reads YNNKEL (reference sequence). The DNA of the CDR3 is TGTGCCAGCAGCTTTAGACAGGTCGTCTATGGCTACACCTTC. Translating gives CASSFRQVVYGYTF.

The V gene is TRBV7-9, the J gene TRBJ1-1; TRBD1 aligns across 7 bases. This CDR3 has 14 amino acids. Germline trimming cut 7 bases from V and 5 bases from J; bases unmatched to any gene: 10. Germline values: CDR1 SEHNR, CDR2 FQNEAQ (reference sequence). CDR3 amino acids: CASTFGQVSTEAFF. For the CDR3, the DNA is TGTGCCAGCACCTTCGGACAGGTGTCGACTGAAGCTTTCTTT.

The chain combines TRBV3-1 (or the pseudogene TRBV3-2) with TRBJ2-1; 11 positions agree with TRBD2. The CDR3 extends over 17 amino acids. The V gene's germline CDR1 is LGHDT and CDR2 YNNKEL (reference sequence). J lost 6 bases, V lost 4 bases, and 11 bases had no gene match. The CDR3 nucleotides read TGTGCCAGCAGCCTTACGAGGGGGACTAGCGGAACCAATGAGCAGTTCTTC. Encoded protein: CASSLTRGTSGTNEQFF.

The chain has TRBV5-4 and TRBJ1-4; weak D call: TRBD1 (6 bases). Trimming took off 5 bases at V and 4 bases at J, with 15 bases between the two ends. Germline values: CDR1 SGHNT, CDR2 YYREEE (reference sequence). This CDR3 is 15 amino acids long. The CDR3 is CASREGGNYNEKLFF. CDR3 nucleotides: TGTGCCAGCAGAGAAGGGGGTAACTATAATGAAAAACTGTTTTTT.

This CDR3 is CASGSPGSPATDKNIQYF. In nucleotides, the CDR3 is TGTGCTAGTGGTTCCCCCGGTAGTCCTGCGACAGATAAAAACATTCAGTACTTC. The genes are TRBV12-5 and TRBJ2-4; perhaps TRBD1 as D (5 bases). The germline V and J ends were trimmed by 4 bases and 4 bases, with 23 bases remaining between them. The V gene's germline CDR1 is LGHNT and CDR2 FRNRAP. This CDR3 contains 18 residues.

The CDR3 DNA sequence: TGTGCCAGCAGTCCAGACAGGGGGGTTCAGCCCCAGCATTTT. Residues: CASSPDRGVQPQHF. The V call is TRBV27, the J call TRBJ1-5, with 9 bases that match TRBD1. Germline V CDR1 and CDR2: MNHEY, SMNVEV (reference sequence). The CDR3 is 14 amino acids. V was pared by 5 bases and J by 6 bases, with 5 bases of the junction left unmatched.

This clone has a handful of counts. The rearrangement links TRBV28 to TRBJ2-3; D is undetermined. This CDR3 is built from 17 residues. Germline V gene lookup returns CDR1 MDHEN and CDR2 SYDVKM. Trimming shortened V by 9 bases and J by 2 bases, and 24 bases separated the two germline ends. CDR3 nucleotides: TGTGCCAGTCTCCCCCGGTCTTTCCAACTTACCACAGATACGCAGTATTTT. This encodes CASLPRSFQLTTDTQYF.

The chain employs TRBV5-1 and TRBJ1-4; no definite D call. Trimming pared 0 bases from V and 7 bases from J, leaving 10 bases between. CDR1 is SGHRS, CDR2 YFSETQ, per germline. This CDR3 contains 14 residues. CDR3 nucleotide sequence: TGCGCCAGCAGCTTGGCCGCCCCAGGTGAAAAACTGTTTTTT. Translating gives CASSLAAPGEKLFF.

This sequence joins TRBV27 and TRBJ2-7, with 8 bases lining up with TRBD2. This CDR3 region has 13 residues. Germline V gene data show CDR1 as MNHEY and CDR2 as SMNVEV (reference sequence). After removal of 6 bases from V and 3 bases from J, the junction contained 4 bases not matched to a gene. The DNA of the CDR3 is TGTGCCAGCAGACGGGGGGGCGGCTACGAGCAGTACTTC. The encoded protein is CASRRGGGYEQYF.